Listed below are T cell receptor beta chains from one sample, sequenced in a study of blood T cell repertoires in COVID-19. Sequencing was performed with immunoSEQ multiplex PCR; in TCRdb, only in-frame clones are kept and a portion is missing. Of fewer than 200,000 clones detected, roughly 84% appear once; the ten largest clones hold approximately 1.3%. The sequenced sample was peripheral blood. Receptor source: a man in his 60s who had recovered from COVID-19. CDR3s include the opening cysteine and the closing phenylalanine or tryptophan. D genes are given only for firm matches. Only part of the rows carry a size: once, few, many, or a class if the clone is expanded.

TRBV4-2,TRBJ2-1,.,TRBD1,CASSQVFGTGGDEQFF,TGTGCCAGCAGCCAGGTGTTCGGGACAGGGGGCGATGAGCAGTTCTTC
TRBV3-1/TRBV3-2,TRBJ2-3,.,TRBD1,CASSRLDRAPDTQYF,TGTGCCAGCAGCCGCCTAGACAGGGCCCCAGATACGCAGTATTTT
TRBV19,TRBJ2-5,.,TRBD2,CASSPLGRAETQYF,TGTGCCAGTAGTCCCCTGGGGAGGGCAGAGACCCAGTACTTC
TRBV4-3,TRBJ1-2,.,.,CASSHDSFANYGYTF,TGCGCCAGCAGCCATGACAGCTTCGCTAACTATGGCTACACCTTC
TRBV18,TRBJ1-1,.,.,CASSNSLNTEAFF,TGTGCCAGCTCAAACAGCTTGAACACTGAAGCTTTCTTT
TRBV6-2/TRBV6-3,TRBJ1-5,few,TRBD1,CASSYSGGHQPQHF,TGTGCCAGCAGTTATTCAGGGGGGCATCAGCCCCAGCATTTT
TRBV11-1,TRBJ1-4,.,.,CASSHRDATNEKLFF,TGTGCCAGCAGCCACCGGGATGCAACTAATGAAAAACTGTTTTTT
TRBV6-1,TRBJ1-2,.,TRBD1,CASSERGPLTLGYTF,TGTGCCAGCAGTGAAAGGGGGCCCTTAACGCTCGGCTACACCTTC
TRBV4-3,TRBJ2-1,.,TRBD1,CASSQDPLGTDLYNEQFF,TGCGCCAGCAGCCAAGATCCCCTAGGGACAGACCTTTACAATGAGCAGTTCTTC
TRBV2,TRBJ1-6,.,.,CASKKEYNSPLHF,TGTGCCAGCAAGAAGGAGTATAATTCACCCCTCCACTTT
TRBV9,TRBJ1-1,few,.,CASSLLENTEAFF,TGTGCCAGCAGCTTATTAGAGAACACTGAAGCTTTCTTT
TRBV18,TRBJ2-2,.,.,CASSVQGLTGNTGELFF,TGTGCCAGCTCAGTACAGGGCCTAACTGGGAACACCGGGGAGCTGTTTTTT
TRBV13,TRBJ1-1,once,TRBD1,CASSFLAGGTEAFF,TGTGCCAGCAGCTTCCTTGCAGGGGGCACTGAAGCTTTCTTT
TRBV29-1,TRBJ2-1,.,.,CSASRGASQQFF,TGCAGCGCCTCCCGGGGGGCCAGTCAGCAGTTCTTC
TRBV30,TRBJ1-4,.,.,CAWVPGHSNEKLFF,TGTGCCTGGGTTCCGGGACATTCCAATGAAAAACTGTTTTTT
TRBV6-5,TRBJ2-7,.,TRBD1,CASSSGQVHEQYF,TGTGCCAGCAGCTCGGGACAGGTCCACGAGCAGTACTTC
TRBV6-5,TRBJ2-7,.,.,CASSYSGRIVTYEQYF,TGTGCCAGCAGTTACTCAGGGAGAATCGTCACCTACGAGCAGTACTTC
TRBV4-3,TRBJ1-1,once,.,CASSRVLQSALGAFF,TGCGCCAGCAGCCGGGTATTACAGTCTGCACTGGGAGCTTTCTTT
TRBV6-5,TRBJ2-7,.,TRBD1,CASSRGQGYEQYF,TGTGCCAGCAGTCGAGGACAGGGCTACGAGCAGTACTTC
TRBV9,TRBJ2-3,.,TRBD2,CASSVRLAENGRRTDTQYF,TGTGCCAGCAGCGTCAGACTAGCGGAAAATGGCCGTAGGACAGATACGCAGTATTTT
TRBV11-2,TRBJ1-1,.,TRBD1,CASSFPDRGHMNTEAFF,TGTGCCAGCAGCTTCCCAGACAGGGGGCACATGAACACTGAAGCTTTCTTT
TRBV6-5,TRBJ2-7,few,.,CASVANSLLYEQYF,TGTGCCAGCGTGGCGAACAGCCTCCTCTACGAGCAGTACTTC
TRBV6-5,TRBJ1-2,.,TRBD1,CASSYALTGVVGYTF,TGTGCCAGCAGTTACGCCCTGACAGGGGTGGTTGGCTACACCTTC
TRBV14,TRBJ2-5,.,TRBD2,CASSPSGGETQYF,TGTGCCAGCAGTCCTAGCGGGGGGGAGACCCAGTACTTC
TRBV7-3,TRBJ2-5,once,TRBD2,CASSFAGGGETQYF,TGTGCCAGCAGCTTTGCGGGGGGTGGAGAGACCCAGTACTTC
TRBV6-1,TRBJ2-3,.,TRBD1,CASSDQNRGDTDTQYF,TGTGCCAGCAGTGACCAGAACAGGGGAGACACAGATACGCAGTATTTT